This TCR beta chain was observed in a study of blood T cell repertoires in COVID-19. V lost 0 bases, J lost 11 bases, and 11 bases lay in between. The CDR3 has 12 amino acids. Germline CDR1 reads GTSNPN; CDR2 reads SVGIG (reference sequence). Sequencing used immunoSEQ multiplex PCR; TCRdb keeps in-frame clones, though not all of them. The sample lists 240,000 or so clones; less than 90% were seen once. This receptor was identified in a man aged 60-69 years with acute or convalescent COVID-19. The sequencing input was peripheral blood. The V gene is TRBV30, the J gene TRBJ1-5, with no clear D. CDR3 DNA sequence: TGTGCCTGGAGTGTTCCAGGCAAGGCCCAGCATTTT. Protein sequence: CAWSVPGKAQHF.